The 32 T cell receptor beta chains below come from one sample, sequenced in a study of identical twins (TCRdb year 2016). Library creation used 5' RACE. Sequencer: Illumina HiSeq 2000. Clones were called with MiXCR by TCRdb after fastp trimmed the public reads at Q25, and only in-frame beta chains were retained. Merged by CDR3 protein, the rows form single entries marked with the most common genes and DNA. In all, the sample holds 1.5 million or so distinct CDR3 sequences, and roughly 35% of those were seen once. Jointly, the top ten make up about 0.3% of the sample. Sequenced: cord blood. The receptor source for this set is a newborn girl in good health.

The chain couples TRBV7-9 to TRBJ1-2, with D hard to call. Trimming took off 1 base at V and 7 bases at J, with 10 bases between the two ends. The germline CDR1 and CDR2 sequences are SEHNR and FQNEAQ (reference sequence). The CDR3 loop spans 13 amino acids. CDR3 region: CASSLVSDPGYTF. The CDR3 region has the DNA TGTGCCAGCAGCTTAGTTTCGGATCCTGGCTACACCTTC.

As to this clonotype: Its ends do not fully match the called genes, so a read error is possible. This rearrangement joins TRBV27 to TRBJ2-1; 8 nucleotides line up with TRBD2. The CDR3 contains 15 residues. Per germline, CDR1 MNHEY and CDR2 SMNVEV (reference sequence). CDR3 DNA sequence: TGTGCCAGCAGTTTCGGCGGGAGGACATACAATGGGCAGTTCTTC. Its translation: CASSFGGRTYNGQFF.

This chain connects TRBV20-1 to TRBJ2-3; TRBD2 agrees at 8 bases. The germline CDR1 and CDR2 sequences are DFQATT and SNEGSKA (reference sequence). There are 17 residues in the CDR3. With V trimmed by 3 bases and J by 0 bases, 11 bases remained unmatched. The CDR3 nucleotides read TGCAGTGCTAGCTTGGGGCGGGGGGTAATTAGCACAGATACGCAGTATTTT. Amino acid sequence: CSASLGRGVISTDTQYF.

This clonotype was counted many times. The chain uses TRBV5-1 and TRBJ2-1; possible D gene TRBD2, 6 bases. The CDR3 spans 16 residues. The germline V gene has CDR1 SGHRS and CDR2 YFSETQ. The V and J ends lost 0 bases and 2 bases respectively, with 12 bases between them. Here the CDR3 reads CASSLAGGAPYNEQFF. The DNA of the CDR3 is TGCGCCAGCAGCTTGGCCGGAGGGGCCCCCTACAATGAGCAGTTCTTC.

This clonotype has only a few counts. The rearrangement links TRBV24-1 to TRBJ2-3; 7 bases are a match to TRBD2. CDR1 and CDR2 (germline): KGHDR, SFDVKD. Trimming cost V 3 bases and J 6 bases; bases outside gene matches: 5. This CDR3 spans 14 amino acids. The CDR3 DNA reads as TGTGCCACCAGTGATCCGGGACTAACCGATACGCAGTATTTT. Translation gives CATSDPGLTDTQYF.

The rearrangement joins TRBV28 to TRBJ2-1, with 11 positions matching TRBD2. The J call may be faulty, since TRBJ2-7 better matches the DNA end. This CDR3 has 17 amino acids. Germline V gives CDR1 MDHEN, CDR2 SYDVKM. CDR3 loop: CASSQKLAGVSYNEQYF. The CDR3 nucleotides are TGTGCCAGCAGTCAAAAACTAGCGGGAGTTTCCTACAATGAGCAGTACTTC.

The chain recombines TRBV3-1 with TRBJ1-1; D perhaps matches TRBD1 (5 bases). V was cut by 1 base and J by 4 bases, with 7 bases left in between. Looked up from germline, CDR1 is LGHDT and CDR2 is YNNKEL (reference sequence). This CDR3 has 13 residues. CDR3 coding DNA: TGTGCCAGCAGCCAAGGGACATTCACTGAAGCTTTCTTT. Protein: CASSQGTFTEAFF.

This clonotype was seen only a few times. This rearrangement joins TRBV4-1 to TRBJ1-1; D is unresolved. CDR1 is MGHRA, CDR2 YSYEKL, per germline. The CDR3 loop spans 12 amino acids. V lost 4 bases and J lost 6, with 9 bases in between. CDR3 sequence reads: CASSPRPPEAFF. CDR3 coding DNA: TGCGCCAGCAGCCCAAGACCCCCTGAAGCTTTCTTT.

The chain carries TRBV7-9 and TRBJ1-1, with 11 nucleotides matching TRBD1. The CDR3 has 16 amino acids. V lost 1 base and J lost 4; bases outside the gene matches: 5. Germline CDR1 and CDR2: SEHNR and FQNEAQ (reference sequence). This CDR3 reads CASSLGAGTGGTEAFF. The CDR3 DNA is TGTGCCAGCAGCTTAGGGGCCGGGACAGGGGGCACTGAAGCTTTCTTT.

The CDR3 DNA sequence: TGCAGTGCTGCCCCCTTCCCGAGCTCCTACAATGAGCAGTACTTC. Translation: CSAAPFPSSYNEQYF. The gene calls are TRBV20-1 and TRBJ2-1; D gene uncertain. The J call is doubtful: the DNA matches TRBJ2-7 better. Germline loops: CDR1 DFQATT, CDR2 SNEGSKA (reference sequence). The CDR3 sequence is 15 residues long.

The chain recombines TRBV24-1 with TRBJ2-7; no definite D call. Deletions cut 0 bases from V and 2 bases from J, with 10 bases between. The CDR3 spans 15 residues. Germline lookup yields CDR1 KGHDR and CDR2 SFDVKD. Here the CDR3 reads CATSDLHDSAYEQYF. The CDR3 nucleotides are TGTGCCACCAGTGATTTGCATGACTCCGCCTACGAGCAGTACTTC.

The V call is TRBV20-1, the J call TRBJ2-5; 15 bases align to TRBD2. The V gene's germline CDR1 is DFQATT and CDR2 SNEGSKA (reference sequence). V gave up 2 bases and J gave up 11 bases; unmatched junction bases: 18. This CDR3 contains 18 residues. The CDR3 DNA follows: TGCAGTGCTAGAAACCCGGGACTAGCGGGAGGAGGGGCCTATGAGCAGTACTTC. This gives the protein CSARNPGLAGGGAYEQYF.

The chain uses TRBV7-6 and TRBJ1-1, with D unclear. Trimming removed 6 bases from V and 3 bases from J, with 11 bases in between. The CDR3 loop spans 13 amino acids. In germline, CDR1 is SGHVS, CDR2 FNYEAQ. The CDR3 bases are TGTGCCAGCAGGTCGTTCTCCGACACTGAAGCTTTCTTT. Its protein is CASRSFSDTEAFF.

This clonotype was counted a few times. J is TRBJ1-1 and V is TRBV29-1; unclear D gene. The CDR3 contains 13 residues. V was clipped by 1 base and J by 0 bases, with 6 bases between them. The V gene's germline CDR1 is SQVTM and CDR2 ANQGSEA. This chain's CDR3 is CSVEGTLNTEAFF. CDR3 sequence (DNA): TGCAGCGTTGAAGGCACCTTGAACACTGAAGCTTTCTTT.

This clonotype was counted a few times. This rearrangement joins TRBV29-1 to TRBJ2-7; 13 bases are shared with TRBD2. This CDR3 is built from 16 residues. J gave up 0 bases and V 1 base, and 3 bases lay outside the gene matches. Germline-derived CDR1 and CDR2 are SQVTM and ANQGSEA. The CDR3 coding sequence is TGCAGCGTTGAAGGACTAGCGGGAGGACGCTCCTACGAGCAGTACTTC. It is translated as CSVEGLAGGRSYEQYF.

The chain uses TRBV12-3 or TRBV12-4 and TRBJ2-3; 9 bases map to TRBD2. The trim removed 4 bases at V and 8 bases at J, leaving 4 bases unmatched. The CDR3 sequence is 13 residues long. Here the CDR3 DNA reads TGTGCCAGCAGTTGGGGTAGCGGGAGTACGCAGTATTTT. This sequence encodes CASSWGSGSTQYF.

The rearrangement links TRBV3-1 to TRBJ2-1, with D tentatively TRBD1 (6 bases). CDR3 length: 14 amino acids. The V end lost 3 bases, the J end lost 3 bases, and 9 bases lay between the germline ends. Looked up from germline, CDR1 is LGHDT and CDR2 is YNNKEL (reference sequence). The CDR3 region is CASSHRGGYNEQFF. The CDR3 DNA follows: TGTGCCAGCAGCCACAGGGGCGGCTACAATGAGCAGTTCTTC.

This clonotype was observed a single time. The chain is built from TRBV5-1 and TRBJ2-5; 7 bases fit TRBD1. The last part of the DNA fits TRBJ2-7 better; the J call may be wrong. CDR3 length: 14 amino acids. Germline assignment: CDR1 SGHRS and CDR2 YFSETQ. The CDR3 loop reads CASSFDREVDEQYF. The CDR3 DNA follows: TGCGCCAGCAGCTTTGACAGGGAAGTGGACGAGCAGTACTTC.

The sample holds many counts of this clonotype. The chain is built from TRBV27 and TRBJ1-2; 7 positions match TRBD1. Germline trimming cut 0 bases from V and 2 bases from J; bases unmatched to any gene: 3. CDR3 length: 15 residues. Germline V gene lookup returns CDR1 MNHEY and CDR2 SMNVEV (reference sequence). The CDR3 nucleotides read TGTGCCAGCAGTTTATCTCTGACAGGGAACTATGGCTACACCTTC. As protein: CASSLSLTGNYGYTF.

This clonotype has just a few counts. The genes are TRBV11-1 and TRBJ2-2, with 9 bases fitting TRBD2. The CDR3 extends over 16 amino acids. J gave up 6 bases and V 5 bases, and 10 bases lay outside the gene matches. Germline CDR1 and CDR2: SGHAT and FQDESV (reference sequence). The CDR3 DNA reads TGTGCCAGCAGCGTCTTCTGGCGGGGGGGCCCCGGGGAGCTGTTTTTT. Translation gives CASSVFWRGGPGELFF.

The chain links TRBV10-3 to TRBJ2-2; D is uncertain. This CDR3 contains 13 residues. Germline CDR1 ENHRY, CDR2 SYGVKD. The V and J ends lost 10 bases and 1 base respectively, with 10 bases between them. The CDR3 bases are TGTGCCACCACCCCCTTGAACACCGGGGAGCTGTTTTTT. Amino acid sequence: CATTPLNTGELFF.

J is TRBJ1-1 and V is TRBV12-3 or TRBV12-4; D is ambiguous. Trimming pared 5 bases from V and 5 bases from J, leaving 12 bases between. The CDR3 runs to 13 residues. CDR3 nucleotide sequence: TGTGCCAGCAGTATTTACCCTAGGACTGAAGCTTTCTTT. Its translation is CASSIYPRTEAFF.

The gene calls are TRBV7-2 and TRBJ2-1; D is ambiguous. CDR3 length: 15 residues. Germline V gives CDR1 SGHTA, CDR2 FQGNSA. The V end lost 6 bases, the J end lost 6 bases, and 18 bases lay between the germline ends. The CDR3 coding sequence is TGTGCCAGCAGACCGGTAGTCACCGTGGCCAATGAGCAGTTCTTC. Its translation is CASRPVVTVANEQFF.

This chain connects TRBV20-1 to TRBJ1-1, with TRBD1 as a possible D gene (5 bases). Germline V lookup: CDR1 DFQATT, CDR2 SNEGSKA (reference sequence). The CDR3 loop spans 10 amino acids. V lost 3 bases, J lost 8 bases, and 7 bases lay in between. The CDR3 loop is CSASWGEAFF. Written as DNA, the CDR3 is TGCAGTGCTAGCTGGGGCGAAGCTTTCTTT.

This clonotype came up a few times. The V call is TRBV29-1, the J call TRBJ2-1; 8 positions match TRBD2. The V segment lost 3 bases and the J segment 6 bases; nucleotides outside the gene matches: 10. Germline CDR1 and CDR2: SQVTM and ANQGSEA. The CDR3 is 15 residues long. In DNA form, the CDR3 reads TGCAGCGTTGAGGCCGGGAGGGCCAACCTCAATGAGCAGTTCTTC. Protein sequence: CSVEAGRANLNEQFF.

The chain links TRBV5-1 to TRBJ2-7, with 10 nucleotides matching TRBD1. Germline V lookup: CDR1 SGHRS, CDR2 YFSETQ. This CDR3 comprises 14 residues. V shed 3 bases and J 7 bases; nucleotides not matched to a gene: 7. Here the CDR3 DNA reads TGCGCCAGCAGCTGGGACAGGGGTACCCATGAGCAGTACTTC. It translates to CASSWDRGTHEQYF.

The rearrangement links TRBV7-9 to TRBJ1-4; possible D gene TRBD1, 6 bases. Germline lookup yields CDR1 SEHNR and CDR2 FQNEAQ (reference sequence). The V end lost 5 bases, the J end lost 7 bases, and 14 bases lay between the germline ends. This CDR3 has 14 amino acids. CDR3 in DNA: TGTGCCAGCAGCCCGGAGACAGGCCGTGAAAAACTGTTTTTT. The encoded protein is CASSPETGREKLFF.

The sample holds a few counts of this clonotype. The chain uses TRBV20-1 and TRBJ2-1; a possible D gene is TRBD2 (6 bases). V lost 2 bases and J 3 bases, leaving 11 bases between the germline ends. Germline V gene lookup returns CDR1 DFQATT and CDR2 SNEGSKA (reference sequence). The CDR3 contains 14 residues. The CDR3 region has the DNA TGCAGTGCTAGATCTGCGGGAAGCTACAATGAGCAGTTCTTC. The encoded protein is CSARSAGSYNEQFF.

A few counts support this clonotype. J is TRBJ1-4 and V is TRBV27, with a weak D call TRBD1 (5 bases). From germline, CDR1 is MNHEY and CDR2 SMNVEV (reference sequence). The CDR3 consists of 18 residues. The ends were cut back, 2 bases at V and 6 bases at J, with 22 bases in the middle. The CDR3 loop is CASSLNRPTRAHHEKLFF. CDR3 nucleotides: TGTGCCAGCAGTTTAAATCGTCCCACCAGGGCACATCATGAAAAACTGTTTTTT.

The CDR3 DNA follows: TGTGCCAGCAGTTCGGACAGAAACACCATATATTTT. Its translation is CASSSDRNTIYF. The chain employs TRBV12-3 or TRBV12-4 and TRBJ1-3; D may be TRBD1 (5 bases). This CDR3 comprises 12 residues. Trimming took 4 bases from V and 5 from J, leaving 6 bases between them.

The CDR3: CSGTSGGLTDTQYF. CDR3 nucleotides: TGCAGCGGGACTAGCGGGGGGCTCACAGATACGCAGTATTTT. The chain combines TRBV29-1 with TRBJ2-3; 14 positions match TRBD2. The germline CDR1 and CDR2 sequences are SQVTM and ANQGSEA. CDR3 length equals 14 residues. Trimming removed 7 bases from V and 2 bases from J; junction bases left unmatched: 2.

This clonotype was seen a handful of times. The chain links TRBV20-1 to TRBJ2-7; no definite D call. The V end was cut by 1 base, the J end by 0 bases, with 10 bases between. CDR3 length: 14 residues. Per germline, CDR1 DFQATT and CDR2 SNEGSKA (reference sequence). The CDR3 is CSARAGSFSYEQYF. Written as DNA, the CDR3 is TGCAGTGCTAGAGCCGGGTCTTTCTCCTACGAGCAGTACTTC.